This T cell receptor beta chain was identified during a study of T cell responses to AZD1222 COVID-19 vaccine. Study information: Second-dose intervals of approximately 4 or approximately 12 weeks were pooled.

Profiled with immunoSEQ multiplex PCR; TCRdb holds only in-frame clones, not every one. This table holds 100,000 or so clones, 70% to 90% found once. With respect to this clone: Its antigen is still unknown.

Study-wide results and caveats: Donors were largely white British and mainly female; clonal diversity was possibly underestimated. Rises in breadth and depth of Spike-specific TCRs came after two AZD1222 doses.

The source material was peripheral blood, sampled on day 0 of AZD1222 vaccination. The receptor comes from an adult in good health.

The CDR3 here is CASSQDMTGIYGYTF. In DNA, the CDR3 is TGCGCCAGCAGCCAAGACATGACAGGGATCTATGGCTACACCTTC. The chain has TRBV4-3 and TRBJ1-2, with 7 bases matching TRBD1. Germline-derived CDR1 and CDR2 are LGHNA and YSLEER. Trimming removed 0 bases from V and 4 bases from J; junction bases left unmatched: 5. The CDR3 is 15 residues long.